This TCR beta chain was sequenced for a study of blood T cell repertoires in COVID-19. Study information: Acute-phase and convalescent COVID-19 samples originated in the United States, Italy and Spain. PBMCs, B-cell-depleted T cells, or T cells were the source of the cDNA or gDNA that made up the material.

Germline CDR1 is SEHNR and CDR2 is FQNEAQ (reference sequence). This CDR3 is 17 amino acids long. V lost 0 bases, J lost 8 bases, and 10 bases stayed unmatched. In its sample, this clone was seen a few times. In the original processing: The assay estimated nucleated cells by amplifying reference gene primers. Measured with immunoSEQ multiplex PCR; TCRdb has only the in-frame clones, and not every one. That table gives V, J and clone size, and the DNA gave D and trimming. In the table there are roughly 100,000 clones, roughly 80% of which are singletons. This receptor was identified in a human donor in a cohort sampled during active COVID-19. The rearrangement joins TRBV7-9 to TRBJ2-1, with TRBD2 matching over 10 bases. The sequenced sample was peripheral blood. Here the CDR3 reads CASSLAVLAGRHYEQFF. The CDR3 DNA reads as TGTGCCAGCAGCTTAGCCGTACTAGCGGGGAGGCACTATGAGCAGTTCTTC.